This passage covers 18 T cell receptor beta chains from one sample sequenced in a study of response to subunit inactivated influenza vaccine. TCRdb passed the RT-PCR reads through MiXCR, listing each CDR3 protein once. This table has about 520,000 distinct CDR3 sequences, roughly 7.9% appearing once. The input for sequencing was PBMCs from blood, taken around 25 months after vaccination. All receptors come from a man between 50 and 70 years old who received an inactivated influenza vaccine.

The rearrangement links TRBV29-1 to TRBJ2-7, with 9 bases identical to TRBD2. CDR3 length: 12 amino acids. J was trimmed by 4 bases and V by 8 bases; bases with no gene match: 6. Germline CDR1 is SQVTM and CDR2 is ANQGSEA. CDR3: CSFSGSTYEQYF. In DNA form, the CDR3 reads TGCAGCTTTAGCGGGAGCACGTACGAGCAGTACTTC.

This chain connects TRBV3-1 to TRBJ2-7; D unresolved. This CDR3 region has 15 residues. The V and J ends lost 0 bases and 0 bases respectively, with 9 bases between them. Germline loops: CDR1 LGHDT, CDR2 YNNKEL (reference sequence). The CDR3 is CASSQDVRASYEQYF. The DNA for the CDR3 is TGTGCCAGCAGCCAAGATGTACGGGCCTCCTACGAGCAGTACTTC.

The sample holds one count of this clonotype. The rearrangement uses TRBV5-5 and TRBJ2-6, with D perhaps TRBD2 (6 bases). This CDR3 has 16 amino acids. Trimming took 3 bases from V and 0 from J, leaving 10 bases between them. The germline CDR1 and CDR2 sequences are SGHKS and YYEKEE (reference sequence). For the CDR3, the DNA is TGTGCCAGCAGCTGGGGGGTGTCCTCTGGGGCCAACGTCCTGACTTTC. Translating gives CASSWGVSSGANVLTF.

V is TRBV5-1 and J is TRBJ2-7; 7 bases are shared with TRBD1. V shed 7 bases, J shed 5 bases, and the junction held 9 bases outside the gene matches. There are 13 residues in the CDR3. Germline lookup yields CDR1 SGHRS and CDR2 YFSETQ. The CDR3 protein is CASGDRVINEQYF. CDR3 coding DNA: TGCGCCAGCGGCGACAGGGTAATCAACGAGCAGTACTTC.

This clonotype was seen repeatedly, ten times or more. The chain combines TRBV24-1 with TRBJ2-1; 9 nucleotides match TRBD2. The J segment lost 2 bases and the V segment lost 3 bases, leaving 4 bases of the junction unmatched. This CDR3 spans 16 amino acids. Germline V lookup: CDR1 KGHDR, CDR2 SFDVKD. CDR3: CATSDQRGAAYNEQFF. DNA of the CDR3: TGTGCCACCAGTGATCAGCGGGGGGCTGCCTACAATGAGCAGTTCTTC.

The chain employs TRBV29-1 and TRBJ2-2; D is unresolved. Looked up from germline, CDR1 is SQVTM and CDR2 is ANQGSEA. The CDR3 loop spans 11 amino acids. Trimming cost V 5 bases and J 1 base, with 2 bases left between them. For the CDR3, the DNA is TGCAGCGTTCGGAACACCGGGGAGCTGTTTTTT. Translated, it gives CSVRNTGELFF.

This clonotype was observed a handful of times. The genes are TRBV18 and TRBJ2-1; 8 bases are a match to TRBD2. The V segment lost 3 bases and the J segment 15 bases; nucleotides outside the gene matches: 10. Germline CDR1 KGHSH, CDR2 LQKENI. The CDR3 is 13 amino acids. CDR3 sequence: CASSPPGSGGRFF. CDR3 DNA: TGTGCCAGCTCACCCCCGGGGAGCGGGGGACGGTTCTTC.

There are a few counts of this clonotype. The chain joins TRBV28 to TRBJ2-5; TRBD1 matches 8 bases. The length of the CDR3 is 14 residues. V dropped 6 bases and J dropped 5; count of bases not matched to a gene: 8. Germline CDR1 reads MDHEN; CDR2 reads SYDVKM. DNA of the CDR3: TGTGCCAGCAGCACAGGGGGTCTAGGGGAGACCCAGTACTTC. Protein product: CASSTGGLGETQYF.

In this sample, this clonotype turned up many times. Mismatch with germline at one junction end may stem from a read error. The J gene is TRBJ2-5, the V gene TRBV11-2; D unclear. The germline CDR1 and CDR2 sequences are SGHAT and FQNNGV. The CDR3 totals 11 residues. The CDR3 protein is CASSGSLYPHF. CDR3 DNA: TGTGCCAGCAGCGGGTCATTATATCCCCACTTC.

This clonotype has more than one count but fewer than ten. V gene TRBV24-1 combines with J gene TRBJ1-1; D possibly corresponds to TRBD1 (5 bases). Germline CDR1 and CDR2: KGHDR and SFDVKD. The length of the CDR3 is 13 residues. V dropped 6 bases and J dropped 5 bases, with 12 bases sitting between them. CDR3 residues: CATSHQGGTEAFF. The CDR3 nucleotides read TGTGCCACCAGTCATCAGGGAGGGACTGAAGCTTTCTTT.

The chain has TRBV5-1 and TRBJ1-6; D gene unclear. The CDR3 contains 13 residues. CDR1 SGHRS and CDR2 YFSETQ come from the germline V gene. Trimming stripped 8 bases from V and 7 bases from J, with 13 bases between. CDR3 region: CARPPEENSPLHF. The CDR3 coding sequence is TGCGCCAGACCCCCCGAGGAGAATTCACCCCTCCACTTT.

The gene calls are TRBV7-9 and TRBJ2-3, with D perhaps matching TRBD2 (5 bases). The length of the CDR3 is 15 residues. Between the trimmed V and J ends, which lost 5 bases and 2 bases, there was a span of 14 bases. Germline V gene data show CDR1 as SEHNR and CDR2 as FQNEAQ (reference sequence). The CDR3, as DNA: TGTGCCAGCAGCCCGACTACCGCCTTCACAGATACGCAGTATTTT. This translates into CASSPTTAFTDTQYF. The variable domain in full, with the rest retrieved from reference TRBV7-9 and TRBJ2-3, is DTGVSQNPRHKITKRGQNVTFRCDPISEHNRLYWYRQTLGQGPEFLTYFQNEAQLEKSRLLSDRFSAERPKGSFSTLEIQRTEQGDSAMYLCASSPTTAFTDTQYFGPGTRLTVL.

This chain links TRBV4-3 with TRBJ2-7, with D uncertain. Per the germline V gene, CDR1 is LGHNA and CDR2 is YSLEER. This CDR3 is built from 13 residues. Trimming took off 0 bases at V and 7 bases at J, with 10 bases between the two ends. The CDR3 reads CASSQDTEAEQYF. The CDR3 coding sequence is TGCGCCAGCAGCCAAGATACGGAAGCTGAGCAGTACTTC.

The chain's CDR3 is CASSLLGGMYGYTF. CDR3 in DNA: TGTGCCAGCAGCCTGTTGGGGGGGATGTATGGCTACACCTTC. The chain has TRBV12-3 or TRBV12-4 and TRBJ1-2, with D maybe TRBD1 (5 bases). The CDR3 sequence is 14 residues long. V shed 6 bases and J shed 5 bases, with 16 bases lying between them.

There are a few counts of this clonotype. This chain joins TRBV3-1 and TRBJ2-1, with D unresolved. CDR3 length: 14 amino acids. V shed 6 bases and J shed 0 bases, with 9 bases lying between them. CDR1 is LGHDT, CDR2 YNNKEL, per germline (reference sequence). The CDR3 region has the DNA TGTGCCAGCAGACTCGGCTACTCCTACAATGAGCAGTTCTTC. As protein: CASRLGYSYNEQFF.

This clonotype was detected many times. The V gene is TRBV7-7, the J gene TRBJ2-2; 10 bases match TRBD1. The CDR3 is made up of 15 amino acids. Germline V gene lookup returns CDR1 SSHAT and CDR2 FNYEAQ (reference sequence). Trimming cost V 5 bases and J 3 bases; bases outside gene matches: 3. In DNA form, the CDR3 reads TGTGCCAGCAGCCCGGGACAGGGGCACACCGGGGAGCTGTTTTTT. Its translation is CASSPGQGHTGELFF.

J is TRBJ2-1 and V is TRBV20-1, with 8 bases lining up with TRBD2. With 7 bases clipped from V and 8 bases from J, the junction kept 10 bases outside the gene matches. The CDR3 runs to 13 residues. Germline V CDR1 and CDR2: DFQATT, SNEGSKA (reference sequence). The CDR3 nucleotides read TGCAGTGACAAGCCAGCGGGAGCTCATGAGCAGTTCTTC. It yields the protein CSDKPAGAHEQFF.

This clonotype came up many times. V and J are TRBV7-2 and TRBJ2-2; D is undetermined. CDR3 size: 16 residues. Germline CDR1 and CDR2: SGHTA and FQGNSA. The V and J ends lost 2 bases and 2 bases respectively, with 12 bases between them. In DNA form, the CDR3 reads TGTGCCAGCAGCTTATTCGGACCCAGAAACACCGGGGAGCTGTTTTTT. It codes for CASSLFGPRNTGELFF.